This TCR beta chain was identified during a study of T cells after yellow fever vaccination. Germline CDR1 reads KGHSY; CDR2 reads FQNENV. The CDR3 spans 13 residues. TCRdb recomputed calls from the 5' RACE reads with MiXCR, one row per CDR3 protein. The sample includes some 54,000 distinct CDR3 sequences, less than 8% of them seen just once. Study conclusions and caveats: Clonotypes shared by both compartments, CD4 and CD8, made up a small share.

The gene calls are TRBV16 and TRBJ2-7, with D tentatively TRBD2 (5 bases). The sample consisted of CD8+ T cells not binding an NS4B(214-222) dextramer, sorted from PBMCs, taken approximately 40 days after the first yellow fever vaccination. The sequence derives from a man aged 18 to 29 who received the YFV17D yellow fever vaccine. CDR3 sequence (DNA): TGTGCCAGCAGTCGCGGGTGGGCCTCCGAGGAGTACGTC. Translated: CASSRGWASEEYV.